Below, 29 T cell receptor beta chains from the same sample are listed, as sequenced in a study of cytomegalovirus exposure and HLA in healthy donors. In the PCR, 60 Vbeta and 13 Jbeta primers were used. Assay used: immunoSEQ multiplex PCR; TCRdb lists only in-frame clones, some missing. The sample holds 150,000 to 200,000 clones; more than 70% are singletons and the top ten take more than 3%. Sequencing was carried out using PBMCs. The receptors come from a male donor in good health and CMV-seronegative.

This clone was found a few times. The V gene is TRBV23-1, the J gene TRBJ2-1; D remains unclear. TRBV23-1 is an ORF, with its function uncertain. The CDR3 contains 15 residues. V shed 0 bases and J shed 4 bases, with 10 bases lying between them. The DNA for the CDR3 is TGCGCCAGCAGTCAATCCTCGGGTCAATACAATGAGCAGTTCTTC. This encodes CASSQSSGQYNEQFF.

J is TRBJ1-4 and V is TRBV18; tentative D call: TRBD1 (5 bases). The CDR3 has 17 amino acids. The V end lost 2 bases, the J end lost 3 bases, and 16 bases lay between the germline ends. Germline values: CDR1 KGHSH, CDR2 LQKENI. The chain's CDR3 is CASSPGEQDPSNEKLFF. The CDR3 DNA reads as TGTGCCAGCTCACCAGGAGAACAGGACCCTTCTAATGAAAAACTGTTTTTT.

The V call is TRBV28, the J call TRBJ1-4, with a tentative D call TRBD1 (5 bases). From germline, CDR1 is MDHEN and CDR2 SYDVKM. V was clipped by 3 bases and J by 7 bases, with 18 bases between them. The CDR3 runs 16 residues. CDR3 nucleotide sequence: TGTGCCAGCAGTTTCGTCGGCCGGGGGGTTATTGAAAAACTGTTTTTT. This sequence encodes CASSFVGRGVIEKLFF.

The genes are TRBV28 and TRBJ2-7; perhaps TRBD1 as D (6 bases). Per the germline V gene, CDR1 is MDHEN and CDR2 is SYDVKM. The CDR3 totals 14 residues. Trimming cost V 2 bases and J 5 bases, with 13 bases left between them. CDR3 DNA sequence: TGTGCCAGCAGTTTACCCGCCAGGGGCAACGAGCAGTACTTC. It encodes CASSLPARGNEQYF.

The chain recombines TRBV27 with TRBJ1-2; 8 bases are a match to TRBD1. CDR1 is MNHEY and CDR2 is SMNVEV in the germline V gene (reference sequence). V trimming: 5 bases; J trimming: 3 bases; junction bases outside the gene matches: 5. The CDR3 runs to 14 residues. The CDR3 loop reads CASSMDREDYGYTF. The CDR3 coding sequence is TGTGCCAGCAGTATGGACAGGGAGGACTATGGCTACACCTTC.

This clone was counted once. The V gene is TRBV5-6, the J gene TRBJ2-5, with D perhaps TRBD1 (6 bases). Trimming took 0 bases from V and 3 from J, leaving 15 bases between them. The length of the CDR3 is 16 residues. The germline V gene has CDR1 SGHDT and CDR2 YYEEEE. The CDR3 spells CASSLGTRQEKETQYF. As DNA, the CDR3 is TGTGCCAGCAGCTTGGGGACCAGACAGGAAAAAGAGACCCAGTACTTC.

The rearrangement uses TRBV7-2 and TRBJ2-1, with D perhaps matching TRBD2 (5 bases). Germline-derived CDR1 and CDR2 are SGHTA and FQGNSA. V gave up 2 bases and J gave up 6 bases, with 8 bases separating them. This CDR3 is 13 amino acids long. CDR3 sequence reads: CASSLPGSNEQFF. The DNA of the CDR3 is TGTGCCAGCAGCTTACCGGGATCCAATGAGCAGTTCTTC.

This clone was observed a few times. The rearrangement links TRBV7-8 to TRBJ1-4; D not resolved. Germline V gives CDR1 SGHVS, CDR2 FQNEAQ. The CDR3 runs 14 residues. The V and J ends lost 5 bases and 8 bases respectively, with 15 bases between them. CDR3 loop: CASSPDPRGEKLFF. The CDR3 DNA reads TGTGCCAGCAGCCCGGACCCCCGAGGGGAAAAACTGTTTTTT.

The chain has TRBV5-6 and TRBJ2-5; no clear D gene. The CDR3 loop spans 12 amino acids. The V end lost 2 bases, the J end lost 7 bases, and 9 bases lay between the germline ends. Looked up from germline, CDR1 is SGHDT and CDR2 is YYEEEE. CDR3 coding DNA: TGTGCCAGCAGCTTATCCCGCGGGACCCAGTACTTC. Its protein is CASSLSRGTQYF. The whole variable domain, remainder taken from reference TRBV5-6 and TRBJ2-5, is DAGVTQSPTHLIKTRGQQVTLRCSPKSGHDTVSWYQQALGQGPQFIFQYYEEEERQRGNFPDRFSGHQFPNYSSELNVNALLLGDSALYLCASSLSRGTQYFGPGTRLLVL.

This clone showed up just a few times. This CDR3 is CASSLAVSTDTQYF. DNA of the CDR3: TGTGCCAGCAGTCTAGCGGTTAGCACAGATACGCAGTATTTT. The chain recombines TRBV6-5 with TRBJ2-3, with TRBD2 matching 7 bases. Germline V gene lookup returns CDR1 MNHEY and CDR2 SVGAGI. The CDR3 is 14 amino acids. The ends lost 5 bases at V and 0 bases at J; junction bases unmatched: 2.

This CDR3 reads CAWSELGGESSYNEQFF. Written as DNA, the CDR3 is TGTGCCTGGAGTGAACTAGGCGGAGAGAGCTCCTACAATGAGCAGTTCTTC. V gene TRBV30 combines with J gene TRBJ2-1; D is perhaps TRBD2 (5 bases). V lost 1 base and J 0 bases, leaving 16 bases between the germline ends. Germline lookup yields CDR1 GTSNPN and CDR2 SVGIG (reference sequence). The CDR3 extends over 17 amino acids.

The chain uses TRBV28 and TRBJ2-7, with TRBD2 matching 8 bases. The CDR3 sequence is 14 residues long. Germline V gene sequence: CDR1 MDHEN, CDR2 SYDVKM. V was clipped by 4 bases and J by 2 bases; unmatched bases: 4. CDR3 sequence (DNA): TGTGCCAGCAGTTCCCCGGGACTAGCCTACGAGCAGTACTTC. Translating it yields CASSSPGLAYEQYF.

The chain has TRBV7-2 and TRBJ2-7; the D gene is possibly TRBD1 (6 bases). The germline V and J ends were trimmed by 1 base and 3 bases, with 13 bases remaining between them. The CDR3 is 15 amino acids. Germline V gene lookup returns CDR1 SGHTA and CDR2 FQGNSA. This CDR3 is CASSLEGVASYEQYF. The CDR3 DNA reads TGTGCCAGCAGCTTAGAGGGGGTAGCGAGCTACGAGCAGTACTTC.

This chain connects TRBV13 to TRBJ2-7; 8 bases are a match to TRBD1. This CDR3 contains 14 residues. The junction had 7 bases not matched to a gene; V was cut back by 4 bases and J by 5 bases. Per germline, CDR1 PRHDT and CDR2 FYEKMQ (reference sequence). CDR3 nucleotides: TGTGCCAGCAGCTCCGCCCAGGGACAGGACGAGCAGTACTTC. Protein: CASSSAQGQDEQYF.

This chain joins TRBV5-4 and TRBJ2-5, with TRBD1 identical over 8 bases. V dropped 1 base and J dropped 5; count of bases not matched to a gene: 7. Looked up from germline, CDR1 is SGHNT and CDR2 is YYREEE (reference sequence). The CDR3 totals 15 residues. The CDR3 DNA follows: TGTGCCAGCAGCTTGAATGGACAGGGCGGGGAGACCCAGTACTTC. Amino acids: CASSLNGQGGETQYF.

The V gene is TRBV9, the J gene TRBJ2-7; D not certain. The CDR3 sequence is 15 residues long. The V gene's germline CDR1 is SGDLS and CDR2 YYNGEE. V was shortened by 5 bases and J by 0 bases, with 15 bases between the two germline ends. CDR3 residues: CASSWAPGSSYEQYF. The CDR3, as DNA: TGTGCCAGCAGTTGGGCACCCGGCAGCTCCTACGAGCAGTACTTC. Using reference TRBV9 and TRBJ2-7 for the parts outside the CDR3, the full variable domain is DSGVTQTPKHLITATGQRVTLRCSPRSGDLSVYWYQQSLDQGLQFLIQYYNGEERAKGNILERFSAQQFPDLHSELNLSSLELGDSALYFCASSWAPGSSYEQYFGPGTRLTVT.

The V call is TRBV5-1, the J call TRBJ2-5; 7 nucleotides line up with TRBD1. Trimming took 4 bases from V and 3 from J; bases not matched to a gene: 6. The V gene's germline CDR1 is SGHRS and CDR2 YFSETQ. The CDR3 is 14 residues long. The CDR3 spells CASSPGGQEETQYF. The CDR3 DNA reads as TGCGCCAGCAGCCCCGGTGGACAGGAAGAGACCCAGTACTTC.

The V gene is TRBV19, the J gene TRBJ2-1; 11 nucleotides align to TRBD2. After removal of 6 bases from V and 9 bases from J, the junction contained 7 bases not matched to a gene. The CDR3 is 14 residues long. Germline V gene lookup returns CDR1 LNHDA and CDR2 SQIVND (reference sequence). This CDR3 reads CASRLLAGGGEQFF. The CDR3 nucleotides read TGTGCCAGTAGGCTGTTAGCGGGAGGGGGTGAGCAGTTCTTC.

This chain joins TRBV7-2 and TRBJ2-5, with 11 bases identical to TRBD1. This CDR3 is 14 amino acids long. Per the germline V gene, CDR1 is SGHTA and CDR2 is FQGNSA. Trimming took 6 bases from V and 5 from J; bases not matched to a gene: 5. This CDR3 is CASSYGTGGETQYF. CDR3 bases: TGTGCCAGCAGTTACGGGACAGGGGGGGAGACCCAGTACTTC. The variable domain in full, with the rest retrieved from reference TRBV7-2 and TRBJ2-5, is GAGVSQSPSNKVTEKGKDVELRCDPISGHTALYWYRQSLGQGLEFLIYFQGNSAPDKSGLPSDRFSAERTGGSVSTLTIQRTQQEDSAVYLCASSYGTGGETQYFGPGTRLLVL.

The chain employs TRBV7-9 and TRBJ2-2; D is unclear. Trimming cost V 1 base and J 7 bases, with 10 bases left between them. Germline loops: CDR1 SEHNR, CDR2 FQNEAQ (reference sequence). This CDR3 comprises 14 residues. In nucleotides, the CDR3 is TGTGCCAGCAGCTTAGAACTGCTCAACGGGGAGCTGTTTTTT. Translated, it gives CASSLELLNGELFF.

The CDR3: CSVSQTSGSYEQYF. In nucleotides, the CDR3 is TGCAGCGTTTCCCAGACTAGCGGATCCTACGAGCAGTACTTC. The J gene is TRBJ2-7, the V gene TRBV29-1; 9 bases fit TRBD2. This CDR3 contains 14 residues. The germline gives CDR1 SQVTM, CDR2 ANQGSEA. V shed 5 bases and J 1 base; nucleotides not matched to a gene: 6.

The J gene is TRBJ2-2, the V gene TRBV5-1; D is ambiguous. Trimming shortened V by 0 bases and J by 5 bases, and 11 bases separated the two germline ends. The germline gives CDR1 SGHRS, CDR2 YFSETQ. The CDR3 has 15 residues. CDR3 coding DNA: TGCGCCAGCAGCTTGGCCAGTATTTCGACCGGGGAGCTGTTTTTT. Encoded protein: CASSLASISTGELFF.

The CDR3 sequence: CASSLDTGGKETQYF. In DNA, the CDR3 is TGTGCCAGCAGCTTAGATACGGGGGGGAAAGAGACCCAGTACTTC. The chain combines TRBV11-2 with TRBJ2-5; 8 bases map to TRBD2. The ends lost 0 bases at V and 3 bases at J; junction bases unmatched: 3. The CDR3 loop spans 15 amino acids. Looked up from germline, CDR1 is SGHAT and CDR2 is FQNNGV.

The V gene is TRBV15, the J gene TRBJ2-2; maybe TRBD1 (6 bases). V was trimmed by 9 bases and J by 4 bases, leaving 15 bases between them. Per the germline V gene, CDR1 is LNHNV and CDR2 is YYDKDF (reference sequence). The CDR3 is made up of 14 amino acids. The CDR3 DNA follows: TGTGCCACTAAGCCGGGACAACTCACCGGGGAGCTGTTTTTT. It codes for CATKPGQLTGELFF.

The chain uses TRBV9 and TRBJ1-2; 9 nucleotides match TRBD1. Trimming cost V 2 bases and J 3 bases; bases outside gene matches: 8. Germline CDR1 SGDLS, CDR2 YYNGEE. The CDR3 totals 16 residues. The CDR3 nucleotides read TGTGCCAGCAGCGTGGGGACAGGGTATAGTGACTATGGCTACACCTTC. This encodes CASSVGTGYSDYGYTF.

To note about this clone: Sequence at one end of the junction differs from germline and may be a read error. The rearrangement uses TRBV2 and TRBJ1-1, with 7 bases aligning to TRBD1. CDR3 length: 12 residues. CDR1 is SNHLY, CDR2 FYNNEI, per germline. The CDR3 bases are TGCCTGCGACAGGGAGTTGGCGCTGAAGCTTTCTTT. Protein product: CLRQGVGAEAFF.

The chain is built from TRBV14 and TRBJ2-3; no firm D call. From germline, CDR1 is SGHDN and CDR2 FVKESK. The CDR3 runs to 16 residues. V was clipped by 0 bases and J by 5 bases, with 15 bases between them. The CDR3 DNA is TGTGCCAGCAGCCAAGATGTCGGGTTTCCAAGAGATACGCAGTATTTT. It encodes CASSQDVGFPRDTQYF. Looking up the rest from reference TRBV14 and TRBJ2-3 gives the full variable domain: EAGVTQFPSHSVIEKGQTVTLRCDPISGHDNLYWYRRVMGKEIKFLLHFVKESKQDESGMPNNRFLAERTGGTYSTLKVQPAELEDSGVYFCASSQDVGFPRDTQYFGPGTRLTVL.

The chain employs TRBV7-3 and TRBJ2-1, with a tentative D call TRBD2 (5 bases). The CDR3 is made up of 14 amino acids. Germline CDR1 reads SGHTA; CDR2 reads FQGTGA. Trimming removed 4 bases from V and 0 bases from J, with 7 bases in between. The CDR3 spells CASSSGSSYNEQFF. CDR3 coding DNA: TGTGCCAGCAGCTCGGGAAGCTCCTACAATGAGCAGTTCTTC. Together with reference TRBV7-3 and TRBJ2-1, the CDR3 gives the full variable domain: GAGVSQTPSNKVTEKGKYVELRCDPISGHTALYWYRQSLGQGPEFLIYFQGTGAADDSGLPNDRFFAVRPEGSVSTLKIQRTERGDSAVYLCASSSGSSYNEQFFGPGTRLTVL.

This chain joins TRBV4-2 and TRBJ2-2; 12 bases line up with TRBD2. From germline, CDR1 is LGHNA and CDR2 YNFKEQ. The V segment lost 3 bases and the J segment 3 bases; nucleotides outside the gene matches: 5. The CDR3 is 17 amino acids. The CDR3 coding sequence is TGTGCCAGCAGCCAGGAACTAGCGGGGGGATACACCGGGGAGCTGTTTTTT. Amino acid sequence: CASSQELAGGYTGELFF.